A selection of T cell receptor beta chains follows, all from one sample in a study of shared clonotypes between healthy human individuals. Produced via immunoSEQ multiplex PCR; TCRdb's table is partial and in-frame only. The sample lists 1.4 million to 1.5 million clones, around 95% seen once, with about 1.2% in the top ten. The source material was naive CD4+ T cells sorted from blood. The receptor set was obtained from a man between 25 and 39 years old in good health. The CDR3 runs from the conserved cysteine through the conserved F or W. A D gene is named only where the DNA matches it firmly. Not every row has a clone size; where given, it reads once, few, many or a size class.

cdr3_aa,cdr3_nt,v_call,j_call,d_call,clone_size
CSVGPTDTQYF,TGCAGCGTAGGACCGACAGATACGCAGTATTTT,TRBV29-1,TRBJ2-3,NA,NA
CASSQLAGAKNIQYF,TGCGCCAGCAGCCAACTAGCGGGAGCCAAAAACATTCAGTACTTC,TRBV4-1,TRBJ2-4,TRBD2,NA
CASSAEQGTYEQYF,TGTGCCAGCAGTGCGGAACAGGGAACTTACGAGCAGTACTTC,TRBV6-1,TRBJ2-7,NA,NA
CASSQAVALDTQYF,TGTGCCAGCAGCCAGGCAGTCGCCTTGGATACGCAGTATTTT,TRBV4-2,TRBJ2-3,NA,NA
CASSPHLMGYQETQYF,TGTGCCAGCAGCCCCCATTTAATGGGGTACCAAGAGACCCAGTACTTC,TRBV7-2,TRBJ2-5,NA,NA
CASTPLRSGELFF,TGTGCCAGTACCCCCCTCCGGTCCGGGGAACTGTTTTTT,TRBV19,TRBJ1-4,NA,NA
CASSPGQADYYEQYF,TGTGCCAGCTCCCCCGGACAGGCGGATTACTACGAGCAGTACTTC,TRBV18,TRBJ2-7,TRBD1,NA
CSAHRDRCGTDTQYF,TGCAGCGCCCACCGGGACAGGTGTGGCACAGATACGCAGTATTTT,TRBV29-1,TRBJ2-3,TRBD1,NA
CASAISAQETQYF,TGTGCCAGCGCGATTAGCGCCCAAGAGACCCAGTACTTC,TRBV7-9,TRBJ2-5,NA,once
CASSSRNRFENEQFF,TGTGCCAGCAGCTCTCGGAACAGGTTCGAAAATGAGCAGTTCTTC,TRBV7-9,TRBJ2-1,NA,NA
CASSTRGTSGDLSYNEQFF,TGTGCCAGCAGCACCCGCGGGACTAGCGGGGACCTATCCTACAATGAGCAGTTCTTC,TRBV9,TRBJ2-1,TRBD2,NA
CASSFFSAGGYTF,TGTGCCAGCAGTTTTTTTTCCGCCGGAGGCTACACCTTC,TRBV28,TRBJ1-2,NA,NA
CASSVAATNEKLFF,TGTGCCAGCAGCGTAGCGGCAACTAATGAAAAACTGTTTTTT,TRBV9,TRBJ1-4,NA,NA
CASSLGDFTDTQYF,TGTGCCAGCAGCTTAGGGGACTTTACAGATACGCAGTATTTT,TRBV7-8,TRBJ2-3,NA,NA
CASTSRTFSYEQYF,TGTGCCAGCACCTCAAGGACATTCTCCTACGAGCAGTACTTC,TRBV28,TRBJ2-7,NA,NA
CASSVTGTEHGELFF,TGTGCCAGCAGCGTAACCGGGACAGAGCACGGGGAGCTGTTTTTT,TRBV9,TRBJ2-2,TRBD1,NA
CASSRQGYEQYF,TGTGCCAGCAGCCGACAGGGCTACGAGCAGTACTTC,TRBV7-2,TRBJ2-7,TRBD1,NA
CASSPSRQQNTEAFF,TGTGCCAGCTCACCGAGTAGGCAGCAGAACACTGAAGCTTTCTTT,TRBV18,TRBJ1-1,NA,NA
CASSPLGFGKVQETQYF,TGTGCCAGCTCACCACTGGGGTTCGGGAAAGTCCAAGAGACCCAGTACTTC,TRBV18,TRBJ2-5,NA,NA
CAISAGGANEKLFF,TGTGCCATCAGTGCGGGGGGTGCTAATGAAAAACTGTTTTTT,TRBV10-3,TRBJ1-4,NA,NA
CASKDRGNQPQHF,TGTGCCAGCAAAGACAGGGGGAATCAGCCCCAGCATTTT,TRBV6-6,TRBJ1-5,TRBD1,few
CASSITTGSTYEQYF,TGTGCCAGTAGTATCACGACAGGTTCAACCTACGAGCAGTACTTC,TRBV19,TRBJ2-7,NA,NA
CASSQGDRDYNEQFF,TGCGCCAGCAGCCAAGGGGACAGGGATTACAATGAGCAGTTCTTC,TRBV4-3,TRBJ2-1,TRBD1,NA
CSVEIGEYEQYF,TGCAGCGTTGAAATCGGTGAGTACGAGCAGTACTTC,TRBV29-1,TRBJ2-7,NA,NA